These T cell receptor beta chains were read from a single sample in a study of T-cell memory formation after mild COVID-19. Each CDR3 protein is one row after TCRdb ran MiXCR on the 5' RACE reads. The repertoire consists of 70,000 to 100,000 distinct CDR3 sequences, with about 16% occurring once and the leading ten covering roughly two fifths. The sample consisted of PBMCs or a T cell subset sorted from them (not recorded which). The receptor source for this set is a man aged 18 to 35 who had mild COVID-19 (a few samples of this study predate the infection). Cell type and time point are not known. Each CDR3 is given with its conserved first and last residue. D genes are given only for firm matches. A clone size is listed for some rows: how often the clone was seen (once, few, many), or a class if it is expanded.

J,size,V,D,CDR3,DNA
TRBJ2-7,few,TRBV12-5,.,CASGFRGEQYF,TGTGCTAGTGGTTTTCGGGGGGAGCAGTACTTC
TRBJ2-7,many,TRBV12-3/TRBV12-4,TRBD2,CASSLGLAVLEQYF,TGTGCCAGCAGTTTGGGACTAGCGGTTTTAGAGCAGTACTTC
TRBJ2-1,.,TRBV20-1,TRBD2,CSARAATSGPYNEQFF,TGCAGTGCTAGAGCCGCCACTAGCGGACCCTACAATGAGCAGTTCTTC
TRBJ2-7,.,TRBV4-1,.,CASSHVGVREQYF,TGCGCCAGCAGCCACGTCGGGGTCCGCGAGCAGTACTTC
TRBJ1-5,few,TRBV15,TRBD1,CATSNGQGNQPQHF,TGTGCCACCAGCAATGGACAGGGAAATCAGCCCCAGCATTTT
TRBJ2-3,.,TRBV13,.,CASSSGSTDTQYF,TGTGCCAGCAGCTCCGGGAGCACAGATACGCAGTATTTT
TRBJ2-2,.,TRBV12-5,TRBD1,CASGFYLDRENTGELFF,TGTGCTAGTGGTTTCTACCTCGACAGGGAGAACACCGGGGAGCTGTTTTTT
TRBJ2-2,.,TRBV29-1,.,CSVEDRGRNGELFF,TGCAGCGTTGAAGACCGGGGGCGAAACGGGGAGCTGTTTTTT
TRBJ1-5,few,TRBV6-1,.,CASSERQPQHF,TGTGCCAGCAGTGAACGCCAGCCCCAGCATTTT
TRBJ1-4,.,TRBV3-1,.,CASSQEQGPNEKLFF,TGTGCCAGCAGCCAAGAGCAGGGCCCTAATGAAAAACTGTTTTTT
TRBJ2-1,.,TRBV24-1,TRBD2,CATSDPSGSAYNEQFF,TGTGCCACCAGTGACCCTAGCGGGAGTGCCTACAATGAGCAGTTCTTC
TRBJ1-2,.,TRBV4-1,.,CASFGGDGYTF,TGCGCCAGCTTCGGGGGGGATGGCTACACCTTC
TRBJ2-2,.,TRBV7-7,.,CASSLREDTGELFF,TGTGCCAGCAGCTTAAGGGAGGACACCGGGGAGCTGTTTTTT
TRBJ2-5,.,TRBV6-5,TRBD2,CASSRGDRQQETQYF,TGTGCCAGCAGCCGGGGGGATCGGCAGCAAGAGACCCAGTACTTC
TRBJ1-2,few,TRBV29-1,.,CSVLGSPYGYTF,TGCAGCGTACTAGGGAGCCCCTATGGCTACACCTTC
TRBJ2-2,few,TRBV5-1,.,CATNNVDGELFF,TGCGCCACAAACAACGTAGACGGGGAGCTGTTTTTT
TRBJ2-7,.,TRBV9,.,CASSGRDITYEQYF,TGTGCCAGCAGCGGCCGGGACATAACCTACGAGCAGTACTTC
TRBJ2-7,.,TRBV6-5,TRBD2,CASSYSGGAGEQYF,TGTGCCAGCAGCTATAGCGGGGGGGCGGGGGAGCAGTACTTC
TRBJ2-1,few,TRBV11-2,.,CASSAAGAVSNF,TGTGCCAGCAGCGCCGCGGGGGCGGTTAGTAACTTC
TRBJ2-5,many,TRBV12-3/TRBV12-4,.,CASSFGQETQYF,TGTGCCAGCAGTTTTGGGCAAGAGACCCAGTACTTC
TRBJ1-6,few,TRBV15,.,CATSGFLQRYDSPLHF,TGTGCCACCAGCGGGTTTCTACAGCGATACGATTCACCCCTCCACTTT
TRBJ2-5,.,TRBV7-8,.,CASSPLYNQETQYF,TGTGCCAGCAGCCCCCTCTATAACCAAGAGACCCAGTACTTC
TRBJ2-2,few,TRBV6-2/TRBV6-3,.,CASTGGAELFF,TGTGCCAGCACGGGGGGCGCGGAGCTGTTTTTT
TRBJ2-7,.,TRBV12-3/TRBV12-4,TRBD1,CASSLPGQGYDEQYF,TGTGCCAGCAGTTTACCGGGACAGGGGTACGACGAGCAGTACTTC
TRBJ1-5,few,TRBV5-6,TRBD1,CASSWTGGEPQHF,TGTGCCAGCAGCTGGACAGGGGGGGAGCCCCAGCATTTT
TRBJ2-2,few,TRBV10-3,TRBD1,CATGTGPTGELFF,TGTGCCACCGGGACAGGGCCCACCGGGGAGCTGTTTTTT
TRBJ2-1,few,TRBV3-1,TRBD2,CASSKQTVSGGGEQFF,TGTGCCAGCAGCAAGCAAACTGTCAGCGGGGGGGGTGAGCAGTTCTTC
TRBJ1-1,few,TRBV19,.,CASSFSGPEAFF,TGTGCCAGTAGCTTCTCGGGACCTGAAGCTTTCTTT
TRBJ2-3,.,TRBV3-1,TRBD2,CASSSYSGGEADTQYF,TGTGCCAGCAGCTCCTATAGCGGGGGGGAGGCAGATACGCAGTATTTT
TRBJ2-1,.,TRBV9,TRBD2,CASGSGRINEQFF,TGTGCCAGCGGGAGCGGGAGAATCAATGAGCAGTTCTTC
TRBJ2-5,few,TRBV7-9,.,CASIQGPPQETQYF,TGTGCCAGCATCCAGGGGCCCCCTCAAGAGACCCAGTACTTC
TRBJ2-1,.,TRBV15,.,CATSRASSYNEQFF,TGTGCCACCAGCAGAGCTAGCTCCTACAATGAGCAGTTCTTC
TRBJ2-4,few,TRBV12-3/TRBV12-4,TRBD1,CASTGPQGLAKNIQYF,TGTGCCAGCACCGGCCCACAGGGGTTAGCCAAAAACATTCAGTACTTC
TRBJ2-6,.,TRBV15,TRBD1,CATSTGTGDPSGANVLTF,TGTGCCACCAGCACAGGGACAGGCGACCCCTCTGGGGCCAACGTCCTGACTTTC
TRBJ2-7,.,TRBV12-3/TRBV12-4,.,CASTEGAPGSYEQYF,TGTGCCAGCACCGAAGGGGCTCCCGGGAGCTACGAGCAGTACTTC
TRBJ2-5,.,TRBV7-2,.,CASSLGAGRLQETQYF,TGTGCCAGCAGCTTAGGGGCGGGAAGACTCCAAGAGACCCAGTACTTC
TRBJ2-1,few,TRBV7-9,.,CASSLDGTFNEQFF,TGTGCCAGCAGCTTAGACGGGACCTTCAATGAGCAGTTCTTC
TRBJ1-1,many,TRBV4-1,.,CASSSGPMNTEAFF,TGCGCCAGCAGCAGCGGTCCCATGAACACTGAAGCTTTCTTT
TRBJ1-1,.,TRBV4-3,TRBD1,CASSHKTQGPGTEAFF,TGCGCCAGCAGCCACAAAACACAGGGGCCTGGGACTGAAGCTTTCTTT
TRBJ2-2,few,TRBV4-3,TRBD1,CASSRRDRGNTGELFF,TGCGCCAGCAGCCGGCGGGACAGGGGGAACACCGGGGAGCTGTTTTTT
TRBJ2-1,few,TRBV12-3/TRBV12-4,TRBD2,CASSLLAGGSPYNEQFF,TGTGCCAGCAGTTTACTAGCGGGGGGTTCTCCGTACAATGAGCAGTTCTTC
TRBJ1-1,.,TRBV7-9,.,CASSLSLRGTEAFF,TGTGCCAGCAGCTTAAGCCTCAGGGGCACTGAAGCTTTCTTT
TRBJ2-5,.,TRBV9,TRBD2,CASSVGLTSVGETQYF,TGTGCCAGCAGCGTAGGCCTGACTAGCGTAGGAGAGACCCAGTACTTC
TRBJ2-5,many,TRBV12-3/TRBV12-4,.,CASAKRGNQETQYF,TGTGCCAGCGCTAAGAGGGGCAACCAAGAGACCCAGTACTTC
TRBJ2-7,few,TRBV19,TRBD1,CASSAGTGLIYEQYF,TGTGCCAGTAGTGCCGGGACAGGGCTAATCTACGAGCAGTACTTC
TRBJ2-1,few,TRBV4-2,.,CASSRRTAMNNEQFF,TGTGCCAGCAGCCGACGAACTGCTATGAACAATGAGCAGTTCTTC
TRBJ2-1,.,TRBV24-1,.,CATSDLGRDHNEQFF,TGTGCCACCAGTGATTTGGGGCGGGACCACAATGAGCAGTTCTTC
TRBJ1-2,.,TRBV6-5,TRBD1,CASSPTGTGAYGYTF,TGTGCCAGCAGCCCGACCGGGACAGGGGCCTATGGCTACACCTTC
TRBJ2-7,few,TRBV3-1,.,CASSQDSTMYEQYF,TGTGCCAGCAGCCAAGACTCGACTATGTACGAGCAGTACTTC
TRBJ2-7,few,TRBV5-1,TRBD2,CASSSGWGLLNEQYF,TGCGCCAGCAGCTCGGGATGGGGACTACTTAACGAGCAGTACTTC